A selection of T cell receptor beta chains follows, all from one sample in a study of cytomegalovirus exposure and HLA in healthy donors. Sequencing was performed with immunoSEQ multiplex PCR; in TCRdb, only in-frame clones are kept and a portion is missing. This sample has more than 130,000 clones, with 60% to 85% found just once. Sequencing was done on a sample of PBMCs. The source is a man aged 18 to 30 in good health and CMV-seronegative. Each CDR3 is given without its conserved first and last residue.

J: TRBJ1-5
V: TRBV28
CDR3: ASSPPPGGGDNQPQH

J: TRBJ2-1
V: TRBV5-4
CDR3: ASSLVQGSYNEQF

J: TRBJ2-7
V: TRBV4-2
CDR3: ASSQGLAVPTYEQY

J: TRBJ1-5
V: TRBV19
CDR3: ASSIGGNRGRQPQH

J: TRBJ2-2
V: TRBV10-1
CDR3: ASSENQGTGELF

J: TRBJ2-5
V: TRBV4-2
CDR3: ASSQDATSGGVGETQY

J: TRBJ2-7
V: TRBV2
CDR3: ASSLLARSDEQY

J: TRBJ2-7
V: TRBV28
CDR3: ASSLRDSYSEQY

J: TRBJ2-7
V: TRBV5-1
CDR3: ASSLRSSGRVNEQY

J: TRBJ1-5
V: TRBV15
CDR3: ATSRGGDGRNQPQH

J: TRBJ2-7
V: TRBV9
CDR3: ASSLATGVYEQY

J: TRBJ2-5
V: TRBV30
CDR3: AWSEPSHRLQEAQY

J: TRBJ2-7
V: TRBV19
CDR3: ASSIWGGHEQY

J: TRBJ2-5
V: TRBV19
CDR3: ASSWTSGPQETQY

J: TRBJ2-2
V: TRBV19
CDR3: ASSPTGFSTGELF

J: TRBJ1-2
V: TRBV28
CDR3: ASSLSDYGYT

J: TRBJ2-2
V: TRBV10-3
CDR3: AIRNSGRNTGELF

J: TRBJ2-5
V: TRBV9
CDR3: ASSVAAGPQETQY

J: TRBJ2-1
V: TRBV7-9
CDR3: ASSNRDEQF

J: TRBJ2-7
V: TRBV23-1
CDR3: ASSQFSSGFSSTYEQY

J: TRBJ1-2
V: TRBV15
CDR3: ATSSARDAVGYT

J: TRBJ2-1
V: TRBV5-4
CDR3: ASNSPPGTSSYNEQF

J: TRBJ1-1
V: TRBV18
CDR3: ASSPGTGVGLKSTEAF

J: TRBJ2-1
V: TRBV5-4
CDR3: ASSLTSGTHNEQF

J: TRBJ2-1
V: TRBV5-1
CDR3: ASSLVRGGGNEQF